A single sample gave rise to the 9 T cell receptor beta chains below, sequenced in a study of shared clonotypes between healthy human individuals. Clones were read by immunoSEQ multiplex PCR, and TCRdb kept only the in-frame ones, dropping some. Of over a million clones in the sample, roughly 96% were seen once. The specimen sequenced was naive CD4+ T cells sorted from blood. Indicated subset: CD45RA+ positively selected. Receptor source: a young man in good health.

The chain carries TRBV28 and TRBJ2-5, with 8 bases that match TRBD1. Trimming at V came to 3 bases and at J to 0 bases, leaving 12 bases not matched to a gene. The CDR3 extends over 18 amino acids. Germline CDR1 reads MDHEN; CDR2 reads SYDVKM. The CDR3 spells CASSFDVRRGQDQETQYF. For the CDR3, the DNA is TGTGCCAGCAGTTTCGATGTGCGGCGGGGACAGGACCAAGAGACCCAGTACTTC.

The V gene is TRBV27, the J gene TRBJ1-1, with D possibly matching TRBD1 (6 bases). This CDR3 spans 14 amino acids. From germline, CDR1 is MNHEY and CDR2 SMNVEV (reference sequence). Trimming removed 8 bases at V and 3 bases at J, with 16 bases between. As DNA, the CDR3 is TGTGCCAGCTCGGTCGCAGGGGTTGACACTGAAGCTTTCTTT. This sequence encodes CASSVAGVDTEAFF.

Turning to this clone: The sample contains more than one DNA sequence encoding this CDR3. CDR3: CASSLEASSYEQYF. In DNA form, the CDR3 reads TGTGCCAGCAGCTTGGAGGCGAGCTCCTACGAGCAGTACTTC. The chain has TRBV5-4 and TRBJ2-7, with D unclear. V lost 0 bases to trimming and J lost 0 bases, with 7 bases between them. The CDR3 length is 14 residues. Germline CDR1 is SGHNT and CDR2 is YYREEE (reference sequence).

The gene calls are TRBV28 and TRBJ1-1; D gene ambiguous. CDR1 and CDR2 from the germline V gene are MDHEN and SYDVKM. V was trimmed by 8 bases and J by 0 bases, leaving 4 bases between them. This CDR3 comprises 11 residues. The CDR3 nucleotides read TGTGCCAGCGGATTGAACACTGAAGCTTTCTTT. Encoded protein: CASGLNTEAFF.

This clone was observed a single time. This rearrangement joins TRBV18 to TRBJ2-3; D is undetermined. The germline V gene has CDR1 KGHSH and CDR2 LQKENI. V lost 2 bases to trimming and J lost 5 bases, with 8 bases between them. The CDR3 is made up of 13 amino acids. DNA of the CDR3: TGTGCCAGCTCACCAGGGTCGGGAGATACGCAGTATTTT. This encodes CASSPGSGDTQYF.

The chain uses TRBV2 and TRBJ2-5; TRBD2 aligns across 7 bases. This CDR3 spans 13 amino acids. The V and J ends lost 9 bases and 5 bases, in that order; junction bases with no gene match: 9. CDR1 and CDR2 (germline): SNHLY, FYNNEI. CDR3 residues: CARGLVASETQYF. CDR3 sequence (DNA): TGTGCCAGAGGACTAGTCGCTTCGGAGACCCAGTACTTC.

This clone occurred once. V is TRBV5-1 and J is TRBJ2-2; D may be TRBD2 (5 bases). V lost 4 bases, J lost 6 bases, and 13 bases lay in between. The CDR3 is 14 residues long. Germline V gene data show CDR1 as SGHRS and CDR2 as YFSETQ. The CDR3 reads CASSRPAGSGELFF. The CDR3 DNA reads TGCGCCAGCAGCCGTCCTGCGGGTTCCGGGGAGCTGTTTTTT.

Comments on this clone: Other DNA sequences in this sample translate to the same CDR3. This chain links TRBV7-9 with TRBJ2-2; unclear D gene. The CDR3 length is 15 residues. Germline CDR1 SEHNR, CDR2 FQNEAQ (reference sequence). V was trimmed by 1 base and J by 4 bases, leaving 10 bases between them. The CDR3 region has the DNA TGTGCCAGCAGCTTAGAGGGTGGGTCCACCGGGGAGCTGTTTTTT. It is translated as CASSLEGGSTGELFF.

This chain uses TRBV7-8 with TRBJ2-7; 11 nucleotides match TRBD2. Germline loops: CDR1 SGHVS, CDR2 FQNEAQ. This CDR3 contains 16 residues. V was clipped by 6 bases and J by 4 bases; unmatched bases: 11. The CDR3 is CASRVGSGRESYEQYF. The DNA for the CDR3 is TGTGCCAGCAGGGTCGGTAGCGGGAGGGAGTCTTACGAGCAGTACTTC.